The present T cell receptor beta chain was sequenced within a study of T cells in Graves' hyperthyroidism and ophthalmopathy. This clonotype occurred many times. Its target is unknown. CDR3 length equals 14 residues. Trimming left V 5 bases short and J 4 bases short, with 12 bases between. The germline CDR1 and CDR2 sequences are SNHLY and FYNNEI. Study-level results: The model identified upcoming ophthalmopathy a median approximately 6.5 months ahead of onset.

There were TCR beta CDR3 regions amplified from RNA transcripts. First-round RT-PCR with HTBI primers amplified the TCR CDR3 region. TCRdb used MiXCR to reprocess the multiplex PCR reads, holding one entry per CDR3 protein. The sample lists roughly 700,000 distinct CDR3 sequences, 17% seen once, with 15% to 19% in the top ten. Sample: blood. This receptor was obtained from a man aged 45-65 years with Graves' hyperthyroidism. This sequence joins TRBV2 and TRBJ2-1, with D unclear. The CDR3 region is CASSLVRPYNEQFF. CDR3 coding DNA: TGTGCCAGCAGTCTGGTCAGGCCGTACAATGAGCAGTTCTTC.